Following are 23 T cell receptor beta chains from one sample sequenced in a study of cytomegalovirus exposure and HLA in healthy donors. The study ran its PCR with 60 Vbeta and 13 Jbeta primers. TCRdb's copy holds only in-frame clones and misses some; the assay was immunoSEQ multiplex PCR. The table records about 130,000 clones, approximately 69% of them present only once. The sequenced sample was PBMCs. The receptors here all came from a man aged 40-50 years in good health and CMV-seropositive.

A few counts support this clone. The chain joins TRBV5-1 to TRBJ1-3; no definite D call. Trimming shortened V by 8 bases and J by 0 bases, and 15 bases separated the two germline ends. Germline V gene data show CDR1 as SGHRS and CDR2 as YFSETQ. The length of the CDR3 is 15 residues. As DNA, the CDR3 is TGCGCCAGGGGCCCCGGTAGAGCCTCTGGAAACACCATATATTTT. It yields the protein CARGPGRASGNTIYF.

This chain connects TRBV7-9 to TRBJ2-7; 8 bases align to TRBD1. CDR1 and CDR2 from the germline V gene are SEHNR and FQNEAQ (reference sequence). The CDR3 sequence is 13 residues long. V shed 6 bases and J 2 bases; nucleotides not matched to a gene: 3. CDR3 region: CASSKQGAYEQYF. CDR3 nucleotides: TGTGCCAGCAGTAAACAGGGGGCCTACGAGCAGTACTTC.

The CDR3 here is CASSQDRVSEKLFF. CDR3 sequence (DNA): TGTGCCAGCAGCCAAGACAGGGTGAGCGAAAAACTGTTTTTT. The V and J genes are TRBV4-2 and TRBJ1-4; maybe TRBD1 (5 bases). From germline, CDR1 is LGHNA and CDR2 YNFKEQ. V was pared by 0 bases and J by 8 bases, with 10 bases between. CDR3 length: 14 amino acids.

This chain joins TRBV5-6 and TRBJ2-7, with 7 bases aligning to TRBD1. Per germline, CDR1 SGHDT and CDR2 YYEEEE. This CDR3 contains 15 residues. J gave up 0 bases and V 4 bases, and 7 bases lay outside the gene matches. CDR3 sequence reads: CASSQQGTISYEQYF. The CDR3 region has the DNA TGTGCCAGCAGCCAACAGGGGACCATCTCCTACGAGCAGTACTTC.

V usage is TRBV11-2 and J usage is TRBJ1-2; 7 nucleotides match TRBD1. There are 15 residues in the CDR3. Per the germline V gene, CDR1 is SGHAT and CDR2 is FQNNGV. The trim removed 5 bases at V and 0 bases at J, leaving 6 bases unmatched. CDR3 sequence: CASSLQGGSNYGYTF. The DNA for the CDR3 is TGTGCCAGCAGCCTGCAAGGGGGCTCTAACTATGGCTACACCTTC.

This clone occurred a few times. The chain couples TRBV9 to TRBJ2-3; 14 nucleotides agree with TRBD2. Trimming took 6 bases from V and 6 from J; bases not matched to a gene: 6. The germline V gene encodes CDR1 SGDLS and CDR2 YYNGEE. The CDR3 runs 15 residues. The CDR3 DNA reads as TGTGCCAGCAAGTTGGGGACTAGCGGGAGTGATACGCAGTATTTT. Its translation is CASKLGTSGSDTQYF.

J is TRBJ1-4 and V is TRBV5-1, with D maybe TRBD1 (5 bases). Germline CDR1 is SGHRS and CDR2 is YFSETQ. The CDR3 spans 13 residues. The V end was cut by 0 bases, the J end by 8 bases, with 8 bases between. The CDR3 DNA is TGCGCCAGCAGCTTGGGACAGCCAGAAAAACTGTTTTTT. Amino acid sequence: CASSLGQPEKLFF.

This clone was seen just once. The CDR3 region has the DNA TGCGCCAGCAGCTTGGTGACAGGGGGCGACTATGGCTACACCTTC. Translating it yields CASSLVTGGDYGYTF. The chain recombines TRBV5-1 with TRBJ1-2, with 10 nucleotides matching TRBD1. V trimming: 0 bases; J trimming: 3 bases; junction bases outside the gene matches: 2. The CDR3 length is 15 residues. Germline V gives CDR1 SGHRS, CDR2 YFSETQ. The whole variable domain, remainder taken from reference TRBV5-1 and TRBJ1-2, is KAGVTQTPRYLIKTRGQQVTLSCSPISGHRSVSWYQQTPGQGLQFLFEYFSETQRNKGNFPGRFSGRQFSNSRSEMNVSTLELGDSALYLCASSLVTGGDYGYTFGSGTRLTVV.

The chain employs TRBV18 and TRBJ1-3; no firm D call. The CDR3 runs 16 residues. Trimming took off 3 bases at V and 1 base at J, with 13 bases between the two ends. Per germline, CDR1 KGHSH and CDR2 LQKENI. For the CDR3, the DNA is TGTGCCAGCTCACCCGGCAGCGCGTTTTCTGGAAACACCATATATTTT. Its protein product is CASSPGSAFSGNTIYF.

The chain recombines TRBV7-6 with TRBJ2-3; possible D gene TRBD2, 5 bases. Germline-derived CDR1 and CDR2 are SGHVS and FNYEAQ. The CDR3 loop spans 16 amino acids. With 1 base removed from V and 0 bases from J, the gap between germline ends came to 11 bases. Written as DNA, the CDR3 is TGTGCCAGCAGCTTAGGGGGAGTTGTTAGCACAGATACGCAGTATTTT. It translates to CASSLGGVVSTDTQYF. The full variable domain, completed using reference TRBV7-6 and TRBJ2-3, is GAGVSQSPRYKVTKRGQDVALRCDPISGHVSLYWYRQALGQGPEFLTYFNYEAQQDKSGLPNDRFSAERPEGSISTLTIQRTEQRDSAMYRCASSLGGVVSTDTQYFGPGTRLTVL.

This clone was seen only once. This chain connects TRBV5-1 to TRBJ2-1; 9 positions match TRBD1. Germline-derived CDR1 and CDR2 are SGHRS and YFSETQ. The CDR3 loop spans 15 amino acids. V lost 4 bases, J lost 4 bases, and 6 bases stayed unmatched. CDR3 bases: TGCGCCAGCAGCCTAGACGGGACAGGGTACAATGAGCAGTTCTTC. This sequence encodes CASSLDGTGYNEQFF.

The rearrangement links TRBV2 to TRBJ1-2, with a weak D call TRBD1 (6 bases). CDR1 and CDR2 from the germline V gene are SNHLY and FYNNEI. The germline V and J ends were trimmed by 9 bases and 0 bases, with 14 bases remaining between them. This CDR3 comprises 14 residues. CDR3 protein: CARGGDIANYGYTF. The CDR3 nucleotides are TGTGCCAGAGGGGGGGACATTGCTAACTATGGCTACACCTTC.

For the CDR3, the DNA is TGTGCCAGCAGCCAAGTTCTAGCGGGGGGTCCTGATACGCAGTATTTT. Its translation: CASSQVLAGGPDTQYF. This rearrangement joins TRBV4-2 to TRBJ2-3; 11 bases agree with TRBD2. This CDR3 comprises 16 residues. Germline V gives CDR1 LGHNA, CDR2 YNFKEQ. J gave up 6 bases and V 1 base, and 6 bases lay outside the gene matches.

This CDR3 reads CASRGAGQSPLHF. The DNA of the CDR3 is TGTGCCAGCAGAGGGGCAGGGCAATCACCCCTCCACTTT. V usage is TRBV6-6 and J usage is TRBJ1-6; D possibly corresponds to TRBD1 (5 bases). Per the germline V gene, CDR1 is MNHNY and CDR2 is SVGAGI (reference sequence). Trimming pared 6 bases from V and 10 bases from J, leaving 13 bases between. The CDR3 has 13 amino acids.

V is TRBV5-1 and J is TRBJ2-1; 8 nucleotides agree with TRBD2. Unmatched junction bases numbered 7, after V lost 7 bases and J lost 4 bases. CDR1 is SGHRS and CDR2 is YFSETQ in the germline V gene. The CDR3 consists of 14 residues. CDR3 in DNA: TGCGCCAGCCTCCGGGAGGGCGGTTACAATGAGCAGTTCTTC. Amino acids: CASLREGGYNEQFF.

The chain joins TRBV30 to TRBJ2-5, with 8 positions matching TRBD2. V dropped 5 bases and J dropped 4; count of bases not matched to a gene: 6. This CDR3 is 13 amino acids long. Germline V lookup: CDR1 GTSNPN, CDR2 SVGIG (reference sequence). The CDR3 spells CAWGPLAGETQYF. In nucleotides, the CDR3 is TGTGCCTGGGGGCCCCTAGCGGGAGAGACCCAGTACTTC.

The V gene is TRBV20-1, the J gene TRBJ2-7; D may be TRBD2 (6 bases). This CDR3 is 11 amino acids long. Germline assignment: CDR1 DFQATT and CDR2 SNEGSKA (reference sequence). The CDR3 loop reads CSVGLAYEQYF. The CDR3 nucleotides are TGCAGCGTGGGACTCGCCTACGAGCAGTACTTC.

The V gene is TRBV28, the J gene TRBJ2-7, with D tentatively TRBD1 (6 bases). The CDR3 has 14 residues. Germline CDR1 is MDHEN and CDR2 is SYDVKM. The V end was cut by 2 bases, the J end by 4 bases, with 12 bases between. CDR3 sequence reads: CASSLGTGIYEQYF. CDR3 DNA sequence: TGTGCCAGCAGTTTAGGAACAGGGATATACGAGCAGTACTTC. The whole variable domain, filled in from reference TRBV28 and TRBJ2-7, reads DVKVTQSSRYLVKRTGEKVFLECVQDMDHENMFWYRQDPGLGLRLIYFSYDVKMKEKGDIPEGYSVSREKKERFSLILESASTNQTSMYLCASSLGTGIYEQYFGPGTRLTVT.

The chain combines TRBV12-5 with TRBJ1-3, with a possible D match to TRBD1 (5 bases). The germline V gene encodes CDR1 LGHNT and CDR2 FRNRAP. The CDR3 sequence is 15 residues long. Trimming removed 1 base from V and 4 bases from J, with 11 bases in between. DNA of the CDR3: TGTGCTAGTGGTTTGGAAATGGGGGGAGGAAACACCATATATTTT. Its translation is CASGLEMGGGNTIYF.

The chain links TRBV28 to TRBJ1-2; 10 bases agree with TRBD1. The CDR3 has 15 amino acids. Trimming took 6 bases from V and 4 from J; bases not matched to a gene: 8. The germline gives CDR1 MDHEN, CDR2 SYDVKM. CDR3 in amino acids: CASRHGTGAPYGYTF. The CDR3 bases are TGTGCCAGCAGACACGGGACAGGGGCTCCCTATGGCTACACCTTC.

The chain employs TRBV10-1 and TRBJ1-6; D perhaps matches TRBD1 (5 bases). With 0 bases removed from V and 10 bases from J, the gap between germline ends came to 13 bases. Germline CDR1 reads WNHNN; CDR2 reads SYGVQD (reference sequence). This CDR3 region has 15 residues. This chain's CDR3 is CASSESVGHGSPLHF. In DNA form, the CDR3 reads TGCGCCAGCAGTGAGTCGGTCGGACACGGCTCACCCCTCCACTTT.

A single count supports this clone. V is TRBV5-6 and J is TRBJ2-7; TRBD2 might be the D (6 bases). V was trimmed by 4 bases and J by 6 bases, leaving 14 bases between them. This CDR3 region has 13 residues. Germline V lookup: CDR1 SGHDT, CDR2 YYEEEE. In DNA, the CDR3 is TGTGCCAGCAGCCCGGAAGGAGGGGTCGAGCAGTACTTC. This gives the protein CASSPEGGVEQYF.

This clone was seen only a few times. V gene TRBV6-1 combines with J gene TRBJ1-5; perhaps TRBD1 as D (5 bases). This CDR3 region has 15 residues. V lost 2 bases and J 7 bases, leaving 15 bases between the germline ends. The V gene's germline CDR1 is MNHNS and CDR2 SASEGT. The CDR3 loop reads CASSEMRTNVQPQHF. The CDR3 coding sequence is TGTGCCAGCAGTGAAATGAGGACAAACGTACAGCCCCAGCATTTT.